Reported below is one T cell receptor (beta chain). Its cognate antigen has yet to be identified. Base qualities are missing; no much larger clone stands one base away. The data derive from a study of tumor-infiltrating lymphocytes in localized non-small cell lung cancer (dated by TCRdb to the early 2020s). Background for the entire study: Patients whose samples were collected after neoadjuvant chemotherapy, as well as both smokers and never-smokers and several histologies, were included in the cohort. Each patient contributed resected tumor tissue and uninvolved lung tissue from the same patient, described as non-adjacent to the tumor. TCR sequencing was one of several integrated assays, alongside flow cytometry, multiplex immunofluorescence, RNA-seq, exome sequencing and proteomics, applied to the same patients. In total, the ICON cohort consisted of over a hundred surgical patients with localized non-small cell lung cancer who had their tumors resected. For approximately 50 patients, immunoSEQ T-cell fraction was compared between paired tumor and uninvolved lung.

The CDR3 measures 16 amino acids from cysteine to phenylalanine. Only CDR3 DNA is held: 48 bases, read in frame from base 1. CDR1 MNHEY and CDR2 SMNVEV were looked up in the germline V gene (reference sequence). V and J are truncated by 5 bases and 0 bases respectively, leaving an intervening sequence of 13 bases. Summary of the overall study and its limitations: Assay coverage varied across patients depending on available tissue quantity, so only a subset of the cohort had TCR sequencing. Because different assays used different pieces of the same tissue, technical variation could not be distinguished from intratumor heterogeneity. Tumor T-cell fraction from TCR sequencing was not associated with recurrence-free survival (p = 0.61). No difference in TCR-derived T-cell fraction was observed between the flow cytometry-defined immunotypes IM1 (good prognosis) and IM2 (poor prognosis). TCRbeta sequencing supported higher T cell infiltration in tumors than in uninvolved lung tissue, consistent with immunofluorescence CD3 counts.

Enrollment in ICON was initiated in April 2016, and the last patient was enrolled in the second half of 2018. A subcohort of around 76 patients provided fresh tumor and matched uninvolved tissue for in-depth immune analyses, with TCR sequencing among those analyses. TCR sequencing was performed on DNA isolated from bulk tissue, without cell sorting. The T-cell fraction in tumor and uninvolved lung tissue was provided by TCR sequencing with the immunoSEQ assay. Per the original workflow: For survival analysis, patients were split into high (upper tertile) and low (lower two tertiles) T-cell fraction groups and compared by log-rank test. A signed-rank test was used to check for differences in T-cell fraction between paired tumor and uninvolved lung. TCRdb mirrors the immuneACCESS table, restricted to in-frame sequences. Some clones are absent from its copies; in checked studies, under half trace to an unresolved V gene, and the reason for the others is unknown. That table gives V, J and clone size, and the DNA gave D and trimming. Recorded for this sample are some 9,500 clones; almost 80% of them occurred a single time. 9.8% of the sample comes from the top ten.

The source material was lung tumor tissue. The source is a human donor with non-small cell lung cancer. Recombination connected TRBV27 to TRBJ2-2, with the D segment identity uncertain. Here is the DNA: TGTGCCAGCAGTCCCCTGGGAAGTCCGAACACCGGGGAGCTGTTTTTT. Translation gives CASSPLGSPNTGELFF.